This record covers a single T cell receptor beta chain. This specimen belongs to a study of blood T cell repertoires in COVID-19. Study at large: COVID-19 samples, acute and convalescent, were from the United States, Italy and Spain. From T cells, B-cell-depleted T cells, or PBMCs came the material, which was cDNA or gDNA.

The germline gives CDR1 WNHNN, CDR2 SYGVQD (reference sequence). V lost 3 bases to trimming and J lost 0 bases, with 7 bases between them. CDR3 length: 14 amino acids. Authors' analysis steps: Nucleated cell number was recorded as an estimate derived from reference gene primer amplification. Sequencing was performed with immunoSEQ multiplex PCR; in TCRdb, only in-frame clones are kept and a portion is missing. Clone size and V and J calls were adopted from that table, with D and trimming inferred from the DNA. This table holds roughly 87,000 clones, around four fifths found once. Sequences were obtained from peripheral blood. The sequence derives from a woman in her 70s with acute or convalescent COVID-19. The rearrangement links TRBV10-1 to TRBJ2-3; the D gene is possibly TRBD1 (5 bases). DNA of the CDR3: TGCGCCAGCAGTGATCAGGGTAGCACAGATACGCAGTATTTT. This sequence encodes CASSDQGSTDTQYF.